This T cell receptor beta chain was captured in a study of cytomegalovirus exposure and HLA in healthy donors. The assay was immunoSEQ multiplex PCR, and TCRdb's table has in-frame clones only and misses some. Of about 200,000 clones detected, 81% appear once; the ten largest clones hold about 1.2%. Study-wide results and caveats: The authors listed some 160 TCR beta chains as cytomegalovirus-associated.

The germline V gene encodes CDR1 SGHAT and CDR2 FQNNGV. The V and J ends lost 0 bases and 3 bases, in that order; junction bases with no gene match: 1. This CDR3 has 15 amino acids. On this clone itself: Its antigen is as yet unknown.

This clonotype was sampled from a woman aged 25 to 39 in good health and CMV-seronegative. Source material: PBMCs. The chain recombines TRBV11-2 with TRBJ2-1; 8 nucleotides agree with TRBD1. The DNA of the CDR3 is TGTGCCAGCAGCTTAGACAGGGGGCTCTACAATGAGCAGTTCTTC. This translates into CASSLDRGLYNEQFF.